The TCR beta chain described here comes from a study of shared clonotypes between healthy human individuals. CD45RO-negative CD8 cells positively selected for CCR7 made up the naive population, which excluded terminally differentiated effector memory CD45RA+ cells. Those who donated, Caucasian adults without exception, all lived in Nashville, Tennessee. TCRdb keeps only in-frame clones here, not all; method: immunoSEQ multiplex PCR. The sample lists about 2 million clones, about 95% occurring once. General study results and limits: Clonotypes shared by all four donors outscored non-shared clonotypes in generation probability. Naive CD4 clonotypes overlapped across several donors at roughly 5.1%.

Concerning this clone: Antigen specificity is unknown.

The CDR3 contains 19 residues. Germline loops: CDR1 SGHVS, CDR2 FQNEAQ. V lost 4 bases, J lost 8 bases, and 23 bases stayed unmatched. The sample consisted of naive CD8+ T cells sorted from blood. V is TRBV7-8 and J is TRBJ2-3, with TRBD2 identical over 8 bases. The clonotype originates from a young man in good health. For the CDR3, the DNA is TGTGCCAGCAGCTCCGACCCCGAGTTAGCGGGAACCGGGTGGGGTACGCAGTATTTT. Translating gives CASSSDPELAGTGWGTQYF. Combining the CDR3 with reference TRBV7-8 and TRBJ2-3 gives the whole variable domain GAGVSQSPRYKVAKRGQDVALRCDPISGHVSLFWYQQALGQGPEFLTYFQNEAQLDKSGLPSDRFFAERPEGSVSTLKIQRTQQEDSAVYLCASSSDPELAGTGWGTQYFGPGTRLTVL.